The 5 T cell receptor beta chains reported below all come from one sample, sequenced in a study of neoadjuvant anti-PD-1 for oral cavity cancer. TCRdb's table, derived via immunoSEQ multiplex PCR, lists solely in-frame clones and lacks some. The sample lists 7,500 to 10,000 clones; around 64% were seen once. Described time point: after neoadjuvant nivolumab, at surgical resection. The input for sequencing was PBMCs, taken after nivolumab (anti-PD-1) treatment. Receptor source: a person aged 35 to 85 with oral cavity squamous cell carcinoma.

The chain couples TRBV27 to TRBJ1-6; D remains ambiguous. This CDR3 has 15 residues. V was trimmed by 7 bases and J by 0 bases, leaving 10 bases between them. The germline gives CDR1 MNHEY, CDR2 SMNVEV (reference sequence). In nucleotides, the CDR3 is TGTGCCAGCACCCTCAGAAGCTCCTATAATTCACCCCTCCACTTT. Its translation: CASTLRSSYNSPLHF.

This clone occurred a few times. V usage is TRBV18 and J usage is TRBJ2-1, with D unclear. V shed 8 bases and J shed 7 bases, with 12 bases lying between them. Germline V lookup: CDR1 KGHSH, CDR2 LQKENI. The CDR3 covers 12 residues. The CDR3 is CASAAGLNEQFF. The CDR3 nucleotides are TGTGCCAGCGCGGCCGGTCTGAATGAGCAGTTCTTC.

V and J are TRBV27 and TRBJ2-7; 12 bases are a match to TRBD2. Germline V gives CDR1 MNHEY, CDR2 SMNVEV (reference sequence). The CDR3 covers 14 residues. V gave up 6 bases and J gave up 11 bases; unmatched junction bases: 11. The CDR3 DNA follows: TGTGCCAGCAGGACCGGGACTAGCGGGTCCAGGGAGTACTTC. This gives the protein CASRTGTSGSREYF.

This clone was counted between two and nine times. The chain couples TRBV4-1 to TRBJ2-7, with 7 bases identical to TRBD2. The CDR3 spans 16 residues. Trimming cost V 4 bases and J 3 bases; bases outside gene matches: 12. The germline CDR1 and CDR2 sequences are MGHRA and YSYEKL. CDR3 region: CASSPVLGAGSYEQYF. In DNA form, the CDR3 reads TGCGCCAGCAGCCCAGTCCTTGGAGCGGGAAGCTACGAGCAGTACTTC.

The chain carries TRBV2 and TRBJ1-1; D may be TRBD1 (5 bases). This CDR3 spans 14 amino acids. Deletions cut 5 bases from V and 5 bases from J, with 15 bases between. CDR1 is SNHLY, CDR2 FYNNEI, per germline. CDR3 sequence (DNA): TGTGCCAGCAGTAAGGGTAGGGGTAGTACTGAAGCTTTCTTT. Protein sequence: CASSKGRGSTEAFF.